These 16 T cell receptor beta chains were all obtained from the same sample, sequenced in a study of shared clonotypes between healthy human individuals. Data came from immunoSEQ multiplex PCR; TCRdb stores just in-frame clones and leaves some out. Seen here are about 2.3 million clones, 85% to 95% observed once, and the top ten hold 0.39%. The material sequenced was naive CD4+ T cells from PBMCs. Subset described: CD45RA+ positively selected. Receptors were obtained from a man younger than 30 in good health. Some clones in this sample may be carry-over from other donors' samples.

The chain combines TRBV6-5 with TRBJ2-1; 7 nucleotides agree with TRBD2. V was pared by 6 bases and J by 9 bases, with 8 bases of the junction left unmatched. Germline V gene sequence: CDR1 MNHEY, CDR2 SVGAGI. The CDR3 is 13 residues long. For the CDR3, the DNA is TGTGCCAGCAGAGGGTGGCGGGAGACTGAGCAGTTCTTC. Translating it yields CASRGWRETEQFF.

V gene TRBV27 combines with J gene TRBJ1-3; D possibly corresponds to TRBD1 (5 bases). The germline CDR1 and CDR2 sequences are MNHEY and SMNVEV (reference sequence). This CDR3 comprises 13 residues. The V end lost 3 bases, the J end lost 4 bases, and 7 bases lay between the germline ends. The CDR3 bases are TGTGCCAGCAGTTTCGGGGGAGGAAACACCATATATTTT. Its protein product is CASSFGGGNTIYF.

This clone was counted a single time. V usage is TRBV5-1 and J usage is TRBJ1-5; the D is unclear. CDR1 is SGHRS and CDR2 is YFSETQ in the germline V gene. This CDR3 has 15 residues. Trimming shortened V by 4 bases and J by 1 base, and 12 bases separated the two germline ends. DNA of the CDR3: TGCGCCAGCAGCCCCCGGCCCCTCAGCAATCAGCCCCAGCATTTT. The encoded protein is CASSPRPLSNQPQHF.

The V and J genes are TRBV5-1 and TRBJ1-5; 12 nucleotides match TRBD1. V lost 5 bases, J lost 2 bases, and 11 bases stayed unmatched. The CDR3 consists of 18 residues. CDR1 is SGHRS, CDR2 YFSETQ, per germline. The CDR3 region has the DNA TGCGCCAGCAGTCCCGGGACAGGGGGCAGGTCGGGCAATCAGCCCCAGCATTTT. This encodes CASSPGTGGRSGNQPQHF.

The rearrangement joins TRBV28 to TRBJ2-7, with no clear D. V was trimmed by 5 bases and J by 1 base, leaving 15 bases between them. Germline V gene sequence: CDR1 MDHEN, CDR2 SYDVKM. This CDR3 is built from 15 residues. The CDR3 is CASSTASVGSYEQYF. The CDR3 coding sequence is TGTGCCAGCAGTACAGCCTCGGTTGGGTCCTACGAGCAGTACTTC.

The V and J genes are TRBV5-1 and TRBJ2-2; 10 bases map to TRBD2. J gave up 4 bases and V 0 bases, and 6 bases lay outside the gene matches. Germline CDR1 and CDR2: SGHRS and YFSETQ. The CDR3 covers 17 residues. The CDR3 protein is CASSLALAGVSTGELFF. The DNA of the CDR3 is TGCGCCAGCAGCTTGGCCCTAGCGGGAGTAAGCACCGGGGAGCTGTTTTTT.

CDR3 amino acids: CASKIAGASYEQYF. The DNA for the CDR3 is TGTGCCAGCAAAATAGCGGGAGCCTCCTACGAGCAGTACTTC. The genes are TRBV6-6 and TRBJ2-7; 9 bases are shared with TRBD2. The CDR3 length is 14 residues. V gave up 7 bases and J gave up 0 bases; unmatched junction bases: 4. CDR1 and CDR2 from the germline V gene are MNHNY and SVGAGI (reference sequence).

Here the CDR3 reads CASSMGQGVSDTQYF. For the CDR3, the DNA is TGCGCCAGCAGCATGGGACAGGGTGTTTCAGATACGCAGTATTTT. The chain joins TRBV5-1 to TRBJ2-3, with 9 bases identical to TRBD1. Germline V gene lookup returns CDR1 SGHRS and CDR2 YFSETQ. The CDR3 covers 15 residues. V was clipped by 4 bases and J by 4 bases; unmatched bases: 7.

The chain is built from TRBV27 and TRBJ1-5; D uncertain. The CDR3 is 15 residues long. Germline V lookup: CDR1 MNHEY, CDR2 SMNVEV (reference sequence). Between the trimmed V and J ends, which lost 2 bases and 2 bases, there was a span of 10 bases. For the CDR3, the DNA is TGTGCCAGCAGTTTACGGAGTCAGCGCAATCAGCCCCAGCATTTT. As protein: CASSLRSQRNQPQHF.

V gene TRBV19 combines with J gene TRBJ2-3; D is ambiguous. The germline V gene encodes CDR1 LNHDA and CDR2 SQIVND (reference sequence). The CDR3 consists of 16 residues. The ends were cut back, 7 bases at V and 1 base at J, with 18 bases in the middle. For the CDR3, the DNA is TGTGCCAGTAAGAAGGGTCCCCCTCTGGGCACAGATACGCAGTATTTT. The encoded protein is CASKKGPPLGTDTQYF.

CDR3 DNA sequence: TGCGCCAGCAGCCTGGGGGAGGATCAGCCCCAGCATTTT. As protein: CASSLGEDQPQHF. This rearrangement joins TRBV5-1 to TRBJ1-5; possible D gene TRBD1, 5 bases. V was pared by 4 bases and J by 5 bases, with 10 bases between. CDR1 and CDR2 from the germline V gene are SGHRS and YFSETQ. The CDR3 totals 13 residues.

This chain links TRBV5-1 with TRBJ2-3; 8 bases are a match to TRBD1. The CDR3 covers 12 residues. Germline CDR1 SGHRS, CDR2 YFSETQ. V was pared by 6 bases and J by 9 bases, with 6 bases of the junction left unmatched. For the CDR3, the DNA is TGCGCCAGCAACCTCCGACAGGGGACGCAGTATTTT. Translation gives CASNLRQGTQYF.

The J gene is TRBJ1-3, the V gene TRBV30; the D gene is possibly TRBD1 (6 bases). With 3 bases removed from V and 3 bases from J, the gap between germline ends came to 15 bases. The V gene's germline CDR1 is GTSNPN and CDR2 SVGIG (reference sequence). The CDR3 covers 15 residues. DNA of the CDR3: TGTGCCTGGAGGGGGAGGGGGTATTATGGAAACACCATATATTTT. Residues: CAWRGRGYYGNTIYF.

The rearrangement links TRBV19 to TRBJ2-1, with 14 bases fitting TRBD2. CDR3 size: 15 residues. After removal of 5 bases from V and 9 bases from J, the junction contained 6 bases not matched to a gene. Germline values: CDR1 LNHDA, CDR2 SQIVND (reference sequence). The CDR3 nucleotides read TGTGCCAGTAGTTCGGGACTAGCGGGAGAGGGTGAGCAGTTCTTC. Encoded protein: CASSSGLAGEGEQFF.

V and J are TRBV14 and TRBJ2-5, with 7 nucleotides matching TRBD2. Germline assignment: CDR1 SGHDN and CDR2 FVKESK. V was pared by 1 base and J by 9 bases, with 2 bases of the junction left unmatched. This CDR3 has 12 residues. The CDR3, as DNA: TGTGCCAGCAGCCAAGTAGCGGGCTCCCAGTACTTC. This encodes CASSQVAGSQYF. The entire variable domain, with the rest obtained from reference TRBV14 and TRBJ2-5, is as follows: EAGVTQFPSHSVIEKGQTVTLRCDPISGHDNLYWYRRVMGKEIKFLLHFVKESKQDESGMPNNRFLAERTGGTYSTLKVQPAELEDSGVYFCASSQVAGSQYFGPGTRLLVL.

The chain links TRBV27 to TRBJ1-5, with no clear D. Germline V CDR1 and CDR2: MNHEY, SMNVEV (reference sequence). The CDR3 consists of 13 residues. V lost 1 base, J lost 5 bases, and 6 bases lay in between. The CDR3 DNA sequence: TGTGCCAGCAGTTTATTAAGGCATCAGCCCCAGCATTTT. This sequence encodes CASSLLRHQPQHF.